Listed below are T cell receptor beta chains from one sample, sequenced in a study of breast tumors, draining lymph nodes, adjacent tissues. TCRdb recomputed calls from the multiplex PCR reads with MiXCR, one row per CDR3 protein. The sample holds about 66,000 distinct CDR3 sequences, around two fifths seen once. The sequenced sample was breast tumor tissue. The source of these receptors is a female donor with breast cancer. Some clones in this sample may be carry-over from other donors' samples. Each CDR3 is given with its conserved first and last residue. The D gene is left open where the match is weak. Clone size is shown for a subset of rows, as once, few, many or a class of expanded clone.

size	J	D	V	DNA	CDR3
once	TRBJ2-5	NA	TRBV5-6	TGTGCCAGCACCCACCTCCGAGCAGCTTATCGAGAGACCCGGTACTTC	CASTHLRAAYRETRYF
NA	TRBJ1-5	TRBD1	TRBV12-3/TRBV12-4	TGTGCCAGCAGTTTAGTATCGGACAGGGTATCAGGGGCCAATCAGCCCCAGCATTTT	CASSLVSDRVSGANQPQHF
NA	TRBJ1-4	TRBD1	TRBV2	TGTGCCAGCAGTCCCAGGGGGCAACTGTTTTTT	CASSPRGQLFF
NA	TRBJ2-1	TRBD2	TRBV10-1	TGCGCCAGCAGTGAGTTAGCGGGGGGGCCTAATGAGCAGTTCTTC	CASSELAGGPNEQFF
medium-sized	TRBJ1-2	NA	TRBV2	TGTGCCAGCAGTGAACAGGGGCCAGACTTGGGCTACACCTTC	CASSEQGPDLGYTF
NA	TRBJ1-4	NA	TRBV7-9	TGTGACAGCAGCCGTGGACAGCCTGAAAAACTGTTTTTT	CDSSRGQPEKLFF
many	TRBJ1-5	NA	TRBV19	TGTGCCAGTAGTAGGGTGGGGGGCAGTACACAGCATTTT	CASSRVGGSTQHF
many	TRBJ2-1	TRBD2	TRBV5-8	TGTGCCAGCAGCTTAGTAGCGGGTAGTCACAATGAGCAGTTCTTC	CASSLVAGSHNEQFF
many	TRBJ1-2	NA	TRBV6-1	TGTGCCAGCAGTGTTCGGGGAGGCTATGGCTACACCTTC	CASSVRGGYGYTF
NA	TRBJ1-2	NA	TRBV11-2	TGTGCCAGCTCGACGTCCGGACAGTGGCGTCCTCGAAACTATGGCTACACCTTC	CASSTSGQWRPRNYGYTF
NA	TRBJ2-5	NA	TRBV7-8	NA	CASSPRTGVNYGYTFGSGTQYF
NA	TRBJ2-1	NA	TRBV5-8	TGTGCCAGCAGCTTGGTGTCAGCTGATGAGCAGCTCTTC	CASSLVSADEQLF
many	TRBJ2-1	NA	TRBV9	TGTGCCAGCAGCTCCACGGACGGCTACTACAATGAGCAGTTCTTC	CASSSTDGYYNEQFF
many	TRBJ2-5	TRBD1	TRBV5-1	TGCGCCAGCAGCCCGGACGGGACAGGCCGCCTCAGGACCCAGTACTTC	CASSPDGTGRLRTQYF
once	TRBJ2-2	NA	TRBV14	TGTGCCAGCAGCCAGTTGTCAGGTTCCGGGGAGCTGTTTTTT	CASSQLSGSGELFF
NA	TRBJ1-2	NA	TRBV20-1	TGCAGTGCTAGGGCGGGAGGGGATGGCTACACCTTC	CSARAGGDGYTF
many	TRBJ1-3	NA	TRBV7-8	TGTGCCAGCAGCTTAATGGCCTCAGGCCCGAACTCTGGAAACACCATATATTTT	CASSLMASGPNSGNTIYF
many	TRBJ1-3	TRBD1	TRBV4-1	TGCGCCAGCAGCCGTACGGGACAGGGGTATGGAAACACCATATATTTT	CASSRTGQGYGNTIYF
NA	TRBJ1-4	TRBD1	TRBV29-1	TGCAGCGTTGGACAGGGTGCGGCAGGGGGGGAAAAACTGTTTTTT	CSVGQGAAGGEKLFF
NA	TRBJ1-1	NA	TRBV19	TGTGCCAGTAGTCATAGCATGGACACTGAAGCTTTCTTT	CASSHSMDTEAFF